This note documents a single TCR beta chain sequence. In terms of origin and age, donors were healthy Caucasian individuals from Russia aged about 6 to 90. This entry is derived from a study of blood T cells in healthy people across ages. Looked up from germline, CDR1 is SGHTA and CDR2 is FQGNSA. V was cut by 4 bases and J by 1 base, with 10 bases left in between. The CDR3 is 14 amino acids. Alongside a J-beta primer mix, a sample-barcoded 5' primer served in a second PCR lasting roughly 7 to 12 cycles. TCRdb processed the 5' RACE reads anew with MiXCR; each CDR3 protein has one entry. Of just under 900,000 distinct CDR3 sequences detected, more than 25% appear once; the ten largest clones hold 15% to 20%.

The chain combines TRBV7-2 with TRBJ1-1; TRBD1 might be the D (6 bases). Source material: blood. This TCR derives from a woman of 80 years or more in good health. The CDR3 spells CASSSQQGNTEAFF. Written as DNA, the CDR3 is TGTGCCAGCAGCTCACAACAGGGGAACACTGAAGCTTTCTTT. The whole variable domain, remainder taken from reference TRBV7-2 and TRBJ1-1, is GAGVSQSPSNKVTEKGKDVELRCDPISGHTALYWYRQSLGQGLEFLIYFQGNSAPDKSGLPSDRFSAERTGGSVSTLTIQRTQQEDSAVYLCASSSQQGNTEAFFGQGTRLTVV.